This section outlines one T cell receptor beta chain sequence together with its context. TCRdb's copy holds only in-frame clones and misses some; the assay was immunoSEQ multiplex PCR. Of about 6,700 clones in the sample, about 70% were seen once. The data derive from a study of PD-1 blockade in classical Hodgkin lymphoma. Germline CDR1 LGHNA, CDR2 YSLEER. Trimming took off 3 bases at V and 8 bases at J, with 15 bases between the two ends. The CDR3 is made up of 14 amino acids. Stated time point: cycle 4 day 1 (C4D1), after less than 7 weeks of nivolumab. No patient escaped relapse after autologous stem cell transplantation, and brentuximab vedotin exposure varied.

Material: peripheral blood mononuclear cells (PBMCs), obtained before the fourth cycle of nivolumab. J is TRBJ2-3 and V is TRBV4-3; D is uncertain. The receptor was derived from a human donor with classical Hodgkin lymphoma. This CDR3 reads CASSQTPSASTQYF. The CDR3 DNA follows: TGCGCCAGCAGCCAGACCCCGAGCGCCAGTACGCAGTATTTT.